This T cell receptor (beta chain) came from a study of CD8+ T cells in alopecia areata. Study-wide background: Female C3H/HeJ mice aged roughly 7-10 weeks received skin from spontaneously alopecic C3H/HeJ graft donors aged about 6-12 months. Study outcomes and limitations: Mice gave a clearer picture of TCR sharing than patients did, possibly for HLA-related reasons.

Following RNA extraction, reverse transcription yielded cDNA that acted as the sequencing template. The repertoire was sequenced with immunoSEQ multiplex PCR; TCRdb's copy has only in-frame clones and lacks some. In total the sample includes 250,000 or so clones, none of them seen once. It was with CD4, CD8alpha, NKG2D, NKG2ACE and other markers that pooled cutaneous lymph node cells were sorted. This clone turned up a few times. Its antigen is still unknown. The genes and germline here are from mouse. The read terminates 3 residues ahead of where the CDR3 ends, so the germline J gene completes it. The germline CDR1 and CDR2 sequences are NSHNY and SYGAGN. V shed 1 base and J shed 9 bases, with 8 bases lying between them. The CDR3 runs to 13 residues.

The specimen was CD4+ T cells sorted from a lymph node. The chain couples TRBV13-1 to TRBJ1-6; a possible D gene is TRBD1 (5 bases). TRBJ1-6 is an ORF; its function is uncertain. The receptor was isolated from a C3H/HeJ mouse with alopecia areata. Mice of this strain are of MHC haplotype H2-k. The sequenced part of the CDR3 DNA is TGTGCCAGCAGTGATCAGGGCGTTTCGCCC. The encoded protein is CASSDQGVSP. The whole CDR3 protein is CASSDQGVSPLYF.